The following is a T cell receptor beta chain sequence with its context. Its target is unknown. These data come from a study of T cell repertoires in cytomegalovirus infection. Study as a whole: Matching HLA type, along with CMV infection, was indicated by public TCR beta signatures.

CDR3 length equals 17 residues. Deletions cut 0 bases from V and 4 bases from J, with 17 bases between. Germline V gene sequence: CDR1 LNHNV, CDR2 YYDKDF (reference sequence). TCRdb re-called the reads through MiXCR, storing one row per CDR3 protein. The data contain some 680,000 distinct CDR3 sequences, 35% to 40% of them singletons. Study-wide points: Within the response measured ex vivo, HLA-C-restricted CMV-specific TCR beta clonotypes were dominant. Carriers of CMV and the relevant HLA type were discriminated by public TCR beta frequency.

The sequencing input was PBMCs. V gene TRBV15 combines with J gene TRBJ2-3, with a weak D call TRBD2 (6 bases). This sequence originates from a human donor in good health (CMV status not recorded). Some clones in this sample may be carry-over from other donors' samples. Here the CDR3 DNA reads TGTGCCACCAGCAGAGATTACGTCGGGAGTAAGTCAGATACGCAGTATTTT. It codes for CATSRDYVGSKSDTQYF. The full variable domain, its missing parts supplied by reference TRBV15 and TRBJ2-3, is DAMVIQNPRYQVTQFGKPVTLSCSQTLNHNVMYWYQQKSSQAPKLLFHYYDKDFNNEADTPDNFQSRRPNTSFCFLDIRSPGLGDTAMYLCATSRDYVGSKSDTQYFGPGTRLTVL.